This T cell receptor beta chain was recorded in a study of response to subunit inactivated influenza vaccine. Germline loops: CDR1 MNHEY, CDR2 SMNVEV (reference sequence). V lost 3 bases and J lost 5; bases outside the gene matches: 6. CDR3 length: 14 residues. TCRdb independently ran MiXCR on the RT-PCR reads; one entry per CDR3 protein. The sample lists approximately 160,000 distinct CDR3 sequences, roughly a tenth occurring once. The sequenced sample was CD8+ T cells sorted from PBMCs, obtained about 24 months after vaccination. This sequence was found in a man between 50 and 69 years old who received an inactivated influenza vaccine. V is TRBV27 and J is TRBJ2-7; 8 positions agree with TRBD1. The CDR3 spells CASSLAGGINEQYF. The DNA for the CDR3 is TGTGCCAGCAGTTTGGCAGGGGGCATAAACGAGCAGTACTTC.